The source of this TCR beta chain is a study of Ad26.COV2.S vaccination and SARS-CoV-2 variants. The repertoire was sequenced with immunoSEQ multiplex PCR; TCRdb's copy has only in-frame clones and lacks some. Among about 480,000 clones listed, 70% to 90% were seen once. The sample's treatment: some 20 received Ad26.COV2.S at low or high dose, single or two shots; 5 received placebo; per-sample allocation not given. Sample collection was performed on day 63 after the first vaccine or placebo injection. This Boston cohort included adults aged 18-55 years. The germline V gene has CDR1 SGHRS and CDR2 YFSETQ. V was shortened by 0 bases and J by 2 bases, with 12 bases between the two germline ends. The CDR3 totals 16 residues.

The receptor was derived from a person aged 18 to 59 who received the Ad26.COV2.S COVID-19 vaccine or a placebo. This sample comprised peripheral blood, obtained in a trial of Ad26.COV2.S vaccine versus placebo. The chain uses TRBV5-1 and TRBJ2-1, with D hard to call. The CDR3 reads CASSLVSGVAYNEQFF. As DNA, the CDR3 is TGCGCCAGCAGCTTGGTTTCAGGAGTCGCCTACAATGAGCAGTTCTTC.